Listed below are T cell receptor beta chains from one sample, sequenced in a study of CD8 T cells in ankylosing spondylitis. TCRdb called the 5' RACE reads again in MiXCR, with one record for every CDR3 protein. The data contain over 130,000 distinct CDR3 sequences, around 42% of them seen just once; the ten biggest clones take up about 15%. The material sequenced was synovial fluid, either unsorted or a sorted T cell fraction (not recorded which). The receptors come from a male donor with ankylosing spondylitis. Both conserved end residues are part of each CDR3. The D gene is left open where the match is weak. Only part of the rows carry a size: once, few, many, or a class if the clone is expanded.

-,TRBJ2-3,-,TRBV20-1,TGCAGTGCCGCACCACTAGGGGGGCCTAGCACAGATACGCAGTATTTT,CSAAPLGGPSTDTQYF
few,TRBJ1-4,TRBD1,TRBV27,TGTGCCAGCGGGTCTTATGGGGACAGGGGTCGGGAAAAACTGTTTTTT,CASGSYGDRGREKLFF
few,TRBJ1-1,-,TRBV12-3/TRBV12-4,TGTGCCAGCAACAACCAGGGGTTTAACACTGAAGCTTTCTTT,CASNNQGFNTEAFF
-,TRBJ2-3,TRBD2,TRBV12-3/TRBV12-4,TGTGCCAGCAGTGCAATAGCGGGGGACCACACAGATACGCAGTATTTT,CASSAIAGDHTDTQYF
-,TRBJ2-5,TRBD1,TRBV3-1,TGTGCCAGCAGCCAATATGATCGACAGGGGCGGGAGACCCAGTACTTC,CASSQYDRQGRETQYF
few,TRBJ2-1,TRBD1,TRBV20-1,TGCAGTGCCACCCGGGACAGAGTATACAATGAGCAGTTCTTC,CSATRDRVYNEQFF
-,TRBJ1-3,-,TRBV4-1,TGCGCCAGCAGCCAAGATGGGCTACCCTCTGGAAACACCATATATTTT,CASSQDGLPSGNTIYF
-,TRBJ1-2,-,TRBV2,TGTGCCAGCAGGCACAGGGACCCCAACTATGGCTACACCTTC,CASRHRDPNYGYTF
-,TRBJ2-3,-,TRBV4-1,TGCGCCAGCAGCCAAGTACGGGTGGGTCTGTTCATATATACGCAGTATTTT,CASSQVRVGLFIYTQYF
-,TRBJ2-5,TRBD1,TRBV4-2,TGTGCCAGCAGCCAAGTCGTCCCAGGGGGAAGTCGGGAGACCCAGTACTTC,CASSQVVPGGSRETQYF
-,TRBJ2-7,TRBD2,TRBV11-2,TGTGCCAGCAGACTGCCGGGACTAGCGTACCTTTCGAATTCCTACGAGCAGTACTTC,CASRLPGLAYLSNSYEQYF
-,TRBJ2-7,TRBD2,TRBV19,TGTGCCAGTAGTCCCGTGGGGCTAGCGGGATCCTACGAGCAGTACTTC,CASSPVGLAGSYEQYF
-,TRBJ1-1,-,TRBV27,TGTGCCAGCTCCCCCGGGGTTTGGAACACTGAAGCTTTCTTT,CASSPGVWNTEAFF
-,TRBJ2-2,-,TRBV5-1,TGCGCCAGCAGCTTGGGGAGTGGGATCGGCACCGGGGAGCTGTTTTTT,CASSLGSGIGTGELFF
few,TRBJ2-3,-,TRBV10-3,TGTGCCATCAGGGTCAGGAGGGCCCCTAACACAGATACGCAGTATTTT,CAIRVRRAPNTDTQYF
many,TRBJ2-7,TRBD2,TRBV4-2,TGTGCCAGCAGCCAAGAGGGGGAGGGATACGAGCAGTACTTC,CASSQEGEGYEQYF
-,TRBJ2-1,TRBD2,TRBV9,TGTGCCAGCAGCCCTGAGCGGGAGAGGGGTTACAATGAGCAGTTCTTC,CASSPERERGYNEQFF
few,TRBJ1-2,TRBD1,TRBV20-1,TGCAGTGCCCCGGCTGCAGGGGGCTATGGCTACACCTTC,CSAPAAGGYGYTF
-,TRBJ2-7,-,TRBV20-1,TGCAGTGCTAGAGATTTAAGGGCCGCCCAGAGATACGAGCAGTACTTC,CSARDLRAAQRYEQYF
-,TRBJ2-5,TRBD2,TRBV25-1,TGTGCCAGCAGTGGAGCGGGAGTGGGAGAGACCCAGTACTTC,CASSGAGVGETQYF
-,TRBJ2-1,-,TRBV7-9,TGTGCCAGCAGCCTAACGGGGTGGAATGAGCAGTTCTTC,CASSLTGWNEQFF
-,TRBJ1-1,-,TRBV4-1,TGCGCCAGCAGCCAAGAGGGCGACGGGGTGGGGGTGTGGACTGAAGCTTTCTTT,CASSQEGDGVGVWTEAFF
-,TRBJ1-4,-,TRBV20-1,TGCAGTGCTAGAGATCTTGGGGACGCAACTAATGAAAAACCGTTTTTT,CSARDLGDATNEKPFF
-,TRBJ2-7,TRBD2,TRBV30,TGTGCCTGGAGTGGGGGAGGGGCCTGGAACTACGAGCAGTACTTC,CAWSGGGAWNYEQYF
-,TRBJ2-5,-,TRBV12-3/TRBV12-4,TGTGCCAGCAGTTTTTGGCCGAGACGGGGGAAAGAGACCCAGTACTTC,CASSFWPRRGKETQYF
once,TRBJ2-1,-,TRBV13,TGTGCCAGCAGCTTAGTGGAATGGGGGGCAACCGCAGGACCCAATGAGCAGTTCTTC,CASSLVEWGATAGPNEQFF
-,TRBJ2-1,TRBD2,TRBV13,TGTGCCAGCAGCTTAGGCCCACCGGGACTAGCGGGTGTTGAGCAGTTCTTC,CASSLGPPGLAGVEQFF
many,TRBJ2-3,TRBD2,TRBV5-1,TGCGCCAGCAGCCCTGCTAGCGGATCTAGCACAGATACGCAGTATTTT,CASSPASGSSTDTQYF
-,TRBJ1-1,-,TRBV7-9,TGTGCCAGCAGCTTCCCTTTTGACAGCCTGAACATGGAAGCTTTCTTT,CASSFPFDSLNMEAFF
-,TRBJ2-7,-,TRBV28,TGTGCCAGCAGTTTATTCACGGAGCAGTACTTC,CASSLFTEQYF
few,TRBJ2-5,TRBD2,TRBV5-8,TGTGCCAGCAGCTCCGTTCCAGCGGGAGGACAAGAGACCCAGTACTTC,CASSSVPAGGQETQYF
few,TRBJ1-1,TRBD1,TRBV25-1,TGTGCCAGCAGTGAATACGAGGGGGCGGAGACTGAAGCTTTCTTT,CASSEYEGAETEAFF
-,TRBJ1-5,-,TRBV20-1,TGCAGTGCTGCAGGACAGAGAAATAGCAATCAGCCCCAGCATTTT,CSAAGQRNSNQPQHF
few,TRBJ2-7,TRBD2,TRBV28,TGTGCCAGCAGTTTAAATCCTAGCGGGAGCAATTCCTACGAGCAGTACTTC,CASSLNPSGSNSYEQYF
few,TRBJ2-7,-,TRBV10-3,TGTGCCATCGCGGCAACAGGGAGGTACGAGCAGTACTTC,CAIAATGRYEQYF
many,TRBJ2-7,-,TRBV19,TGTGCCAGTTCGCCCTTCGACAGCGCCTACGAGCAGTACTTC,CASSPFDSAYEQYF
-,TRBJ2-7,-,TRBV28,TGTGCCAGCAGCTTAACCCCGGGTGGCGGGGTGTCCTACGAGCAGTACTTC,CASSLTPGGGVSYEQYF
-,TRBJ1-5,-,TRBV4-2,TGTGCCAGCAGCCAAGTTATGGACTGGGCTGGGTATAGCAATCAGCCCCAGCATTTT,CASSQVMDWAGYSNQPQHF
few,TRBJ2-6,-,TRBV10-3,TGTGCCATATCTGTAAATCCAGTCTCTGGGGCCAACGTCCTGACTTTC,CAISVNPVSGANVLTF
many,TRBJ2-7,TRBD2,TRBV7-9,TGCTCTAGCGGGAGGGGTTACGAGCAGTACTTC,CSSGRGYEQYF
few,TRBJ2-1,-,TRBV2,TGTGCCAGCAGCGCCGTCGGCAGCAATGAGCAGTTCTTC,CASSAVGSNEQFF